A selection of T cell receptor beta chains follows, all from one sample in a study of control samples from healthy donors and cancer patients. Sequencing used immunoSEQ multiplex PCR; TCRdb keeps in-frame clones, though not all of them. Here the sample spans over 65,000 clones, 85% to 90% being singletons. The sequenced sample consisted of PBMCs. Every receptor here comes from a woman between 50 and 59 years old with colorectal cancer. Each CDR3 is given with its conserved first and last residue. Each record gives: clone size, V gene, D gene, J gene, CDR3 DNA, CDR3 protein. A D gene is named only where the DNA matches it firmly. Clone size, where shown, is once, few, many, or a class for clones that have expanded.

clone size: NA
V gene: TRBV2
D gene: TRBD1
J gene: TRBJ2-2
CDR3 DNA: TGTGCCACCCTCGACAGGGGGCTTGTAAACACCGGGGAGCTGTTTTTT
CDR3 protein: CATLDRGLVNTGELFF

clone size: NA
V gene: TRBV10-3
D gene: NA
J gene: TRBJ1-1
CDR3 DNA: TGTGCCATCAGGGGGTTGGTGAACACTGAAGCTTTCTTT
CDR3 protein: CAIRGLVNTEAFF

clone size: NA
V gene: TRBV29-1
D gene: NA
J gene: TRBJ1-2
CDR3 DNA: TGCAGCGTGAGGGAGGAAGGCTACACCTTC
CDR3 protein: CSVREEGYTF

clone size: NA
V gene: TRBV10-3
D gene: TRBD1
J gene: TRBJ1-2
CDR3 DNA: TGTGCCATCAGTGATCCTAACAGGGGCGGCTACACCTTC
CDR3 protein: CAISDPNRGGYTF

clone size: once
V gene: TRBV3-1/TRBV3-2
D gene: TRBD1
J gene: TRBJ1-5
CDR3 DNA: TGTGCCAGCAGACGATGTGGGGACAGGGCTGGCAATCAGCCCCAGCATTTT
CDR3 protein: CASRRCGDRAGNQPQHF

clone size: NA
V gene: TRBV7-9
D gene: NA
J gene: TRBJ2-5
CDR3 DNA: TGTGCCAGCAGCTTAGGGACATCGACAGAGACCCAGTACTTC
CDR3 protein: CASSLGTSTETQYF

clone size: NA
V gene: TRBV28
D gene: NA
J gene: TRBJ1-1
CDR3 DNA: TGTGCCAGCAGTTTGCAGGGAAGGTACACTGAAGCTTTCTTT
CDR3 protein: CASSLQGRYTEAFF

clone size: NA
V gene: TRBV5-1
D gene: NA
J gene: TRBJ1-4
CDR3 DNA: TGCGCCAGCAGCTTACAGAGCTTTAATGAAAAACTGTTTTTT
CDR3 protein: CASSLQSFNEKLFF

clone size: NA
V gene: TRBV6-5
D gene: TRBD2
J gene: TRBJ2-5
CDR3 DNA: TGTGCCAGCAGCACGGGACTAGTGGCCAAAGGGACCCAGTACTTC
CDR3 protein: CASSTGLVAKGTQYF

clone size: NA
V gene: TRBV29-1
D gene: NA
J gene: TRBJ2-3
CDR3 DNA: TGCAGCATACTTATCGGGGATACGCAGTATTTT
CDR3 protein: CSILIGDTQYF

clone size: NA
V gene: TRBV28
D gene: NA
J gene: TRBJ1-2
CDR3 DNA: TGTGCCAGCAGTTTACAGGGGTATTATGGCTACACCTTC
CDR3 protein: CASSLQGYYGYTF

clone size: NA
V gene: TRBV30
D gene: TRBD2
J gene: TRBJ2-3
CDR3 DNA: TGTGCCTGGAGCGGGGGGACAGATACGCAGTATTTT
CDR3 protein: CAWSGGTDTQYF

clone size: once
V gene: TRBV11-3
D gene: TRBD2
J gene: TRBJ2-1
CDR3 DNA: TGTGCCAGCAGCCTCCGGGGGGGGGACCATGAGCAGTTCTTC
CDR3 protein: CASSLRGGDHEQFF

clone size: NA
V gene: TRBV19
D gene: TRBD1
J gene: TRBJ1-2
CDR3 DNA: TGTGCCAGTAGACCTCCTCCGGGACAGGGTATTAGTGCGAACTATGGCTACACCTTC
CDR3 protein: CASRPPPGQGISANYGYTF

clone size: NA
V gene: TRBV6-2/TRBV6-3
D gene: NA
J gene: TRBJ1-1
CDR3 DNA: TGTGCCAGCAGTTACTCAGGGGGGAACACTGAAGCTTTCTTT
CDR3 protein: CASSYSGGNTEAFF

clone size: NA
V gene: TRBV4-1
D gene: NA
J gene: TRBJ2-3
CDR3 DNA: TGCGCCAGCAGCCGCCAAATAGACACCAGCACCACAGATACGCAGTATTTT
CDR3 protein: CASSRQIDTSTTDTQYF

clone size: NA
V gene: TRBV6-5
D gene: TRBD1
J gene: TRBJ1-6
CDR3 DNA: TGTGCCAGCAGATCGACAGGGGGCGCGTTACCCCTCCACTTT
CDR3 protein: CASRSTGGALPLHF

clone size: NA
V gene: TRBV28
D gene: NA
J gene: TRBJ1-1
CDR3 DNA: TGTGCCAGCAGAGCCCTAATTAAGAACACTGAAGCTTTCTTT
CDR3 protein: CASRALIKNTEAFF

clone size: NA
V gene: TRBV4-3
D gene: TRBD2
J gene: TRBJ2-1
CDR3 DNA: TGCGCCAGCAGCCGGGGACTAGCGGGGGGTTACAATGAGCAGTTCTTC
CDR3 protein: CASSRGLAGGYNEQFF

clone size: NA
V gene: TRBV30
D gene: TRBD1
J gene: TRBJ1-3
CDR3 DNA: TGTGCCTGGAGCTTATCAGGGGGGTCTACCCGAAACACCATATATTTT
CDR3 protein: CAWSLSGGSTRNTIYF

clone size: few
V gene: TRBV5-4
D gene: TRBD2
J gene: TRBJ2-5
CDR3 DNA: TGTGCCAGCAGCTGGCGGGGGGCCGGTGAGACCCAGTACTTC
CDR3 protein: CASSWRGAGETQYF

clone size: few
V gene: TRBV24-1
D gene: NA
J gene: TRBJ1-2
CDR3 DNA: TGTGCCACCAGTGATTTGGGCACGAACTATGGCTACACCTTC
CDR3 protein: CATSDLGTNYGYTF

clone size: once
V gene: TRBV5-5
D gene: NA
J gene: TRBJ2-1
CDR3 DNA: TGTGCCAGCAGCTTGGACCCTTCGGGCGAGCAGTTCTTC
CDR3 protein: CASSLDPSGEQFF

clone size: NA
V gene: TRBV29-1
D gene: NA
J gene: TRBJ1-1
CDR3 DNA: TGCAGCGTCAAGTACGGGAACACTGAAGCTTTCTTT
CDR3 protein: CSVKYGNTEAFF

clone size: NA
V gene: TRBV5-6
D gene: TRBD1
J gene: TRBJ2-5
CDR3 DNA: TGTGCCAGCAGCCCCGACAGGGGGTACCAAGAGACCCAGTACTTC
CDR3 protein: CASSPDRGYQETQYF

clone size: NA
V gene: TRBV5-6
D gene: NA
J gene: TRBJ2-5
CDR3 DNA: TGTGCCAGCAGCCGGGAAGGGTGGGAGACCCAGTACTTC
CDR3 protein: CASSREGWETQYF

clone size: NA
V gene: TRBV5-1
D gene: NA
J gene: TRBJ1-6
CDR3 DNA: TGCGCCAGCAGTCGACAGACCGCTGATAATTCACCCCTCCACTTT
CDR3 protein: CASSRQTADNSPLHF

clone size: NA
V gene: TRBV30
D gene: NA
J gene: TRBJ2-1
CDR3 DNA: TGTGCCTGGAGGGGGGACGTGGCCTACAATGAGCAGTTCTTC
CDR3 protein: CAWRGDVAYNEQFF

clone size: NA
V gene: TRBV9
D gene: NA
J gene: TRBJ1-1
CDR3 DNA: TGTGCCAGCAGCGTAGTAAGTCAGGGGTTCACTGAAGCTTTCTTT
CDR3 protein: CASSVVSQGFTEAFF

clone size: NA
V gene: TRBV10-3
D gene: NA
J gene: TRBJ1-2
CDR3 DNA: TGTGCCATCAGTGATCCCCCCGGGGGAGCTAACTATGGCTACACCTTC
CDR3 protein: CAISDPPGGANYGYTF

clone size: NA
V gene: TRBV24-1
D gene: NA
J gene: TRBJ1-6
CDR3 DNA: TGTGCCACCAGGTCCGAGAATTCACCCCTCCACTTT
CDR3 protein: CATRSENSPLHF

clone size: NA
V gene: TRBV6-2/TRBV6-3
D gene: NA
J gene: TRBJ1-5
CDR3 DNA: TGTGCCAGCAGTTCCCCGACAGTGAAGGGAAATCAGCCCCAGCATTTT
CDR3 protein: CASSSPTVKGNQPQHF

clone size: NA
V gene: TRBV7-6
D gene: TRBD2
J gene: TRBJ2-5
CDR3 DNA: TGTGCCAGCAGCTTAGCCGCGGGGGGCCAAGAGACCCAGTACTTC
CDR3 protein: CASSLAAGGQETQYF

clone size: NA
V gene: TRBV9
D gene: NA
J gene: TRBJ2-3
CDR3 DNA: TGTGCCAGCAGCGCAACAGGGAGAACGGTCACAGATACGCAGTATTTT
CDR3 protein: CASSATGRTVTDTQYF

clone size: NA
V gene: TRBV5-1
D gene: NA
J gene: TRBJ2-3
CDR3 DNA: TGCGCCAGCAGCTTTTCACCAGGGGAACAAGATACGCAGTATTTT
CDR3 protein: CASSFSPGEQDTQYF

clone size: NA
V gene: TRBV7-9
D gene: NA
J gene: TRBJ1-2
CDR3 DNA: TGTGCCAGCAGCATCCGGGGCCAAGGCTACACCTTC
CDR3 protein: CASSIRGQGYTF

clone size: NA
V gene: TRBV9
D gene: NA
J gene: TRBJ1-2
CDR3 DNA: TGTGCCAGCAGCGTAGGACGAACTTTGGGCTATGGCTACACCTTC
CDR3 protein: CASSVGRTLGYGYTF

clone size: few
V gene: TRBV3-1/TRBV3-2
D gene: TRBD1
J gene: TRBJ1-6
CDR3 DNA: TGTGCCAGCAGCCAAGAAGCAGGGGGTAATTCACCCCTCCACTTT
CDR3 protein: CASSQEAGGNSPLHF

clone size: NA
V gene: TRBV2
D gene: NA
J gene: TRBJ1-3
CDR3 DNA: TGTGCCAGCGGGGACACGCTCTCTGGAAACACCATATATTTT
CDR3 protein: CASGDTLSGNTIYF

clone size: NA
V gene: TRBV25-1
D gene: NA
J gene: TRBJ1-1
CDR3 DNA: TGTGCCAGCAGTGAAGATGACGGATACGGCACTGAAGCTTTCTTT
CDR3 protein: CASSEDDGYGTEAFF

clone size: few
V gene: TRBV5-1
D gene: NA
J gene: TRBJ1-5
CDR3 DNA: TGCGCCAGCAGCTCACAAGGGGCAGAGAATCAGCCCCAGCATTTT
CDR3 protein: CASSSQGAENQPQHF

clone size: NA
V gene: TRBV6-5
D gene: NA
J gene: TRBJ2-3
CDR3 DNA: TGTGCCAGCACCCCGAGGGTAGGGCTAGCTACGCAGTATTTT
CDR3 protein: CASTPRVGLATQYF

clone size: NA
V gene: TRBV9
D gene: NA
J gene: TRBJ1-1
CDR3 DNA: TGTGCCAGCAGCGCCGGGACTAAGAACACTGAAGCTTTCTTT
CDR3 protein: CASSAGTKNTEAFF

clone size: once
V gene: TRBV3-1/TRBV3-2
D gene: NA
J gene: TRBJ1-5
CDR3 DNA: TGTGCCAGCAGCAACAGGGCTGCTTTGATGCCCCAGCATTTT
CDR3 protein: CASSNRAALMPQHF

clone size: NA
V gene: TRBV6-5
D gene: NA
J gene: TRBJ1-6
CDR3 DNA: TGTGCCAGCAAACGGTATACTTCACCCCTCCACTTT
CDR3 protein: CASKRYTSPLHF

clone size: NA
V gene: TRBV5-1
D gene: TRBD1
J gene: TRBJ2-6
CDR3 DNA: TGCGCCAGCGTCAGACAGGGGGGCTCTGGGGCCAACGTCCTGACTTTC
CDR3 protein: CASVRQGGSGANVLTF

clone size: once
V gene: TRBV4-3
D gene: NA
J gene: TRBJ1-1
CDR3 DNA: TGCGCCAGCAGCCAAGAACTCAGGGGGAACACTGAAGCTTTCTTT
CDR3 protein: CASSQELRGNTEAFF

clone size: NA
V gene: TRBV5-4
D gene: NA
J gene: TRBJ1-2
CDR3 DNA: TGTGCCAGCAGCGCCCGGGGGGGCGAGAGCTATGGCTACACCTTC
CDR3 protein: CASSARGGESYGYTF